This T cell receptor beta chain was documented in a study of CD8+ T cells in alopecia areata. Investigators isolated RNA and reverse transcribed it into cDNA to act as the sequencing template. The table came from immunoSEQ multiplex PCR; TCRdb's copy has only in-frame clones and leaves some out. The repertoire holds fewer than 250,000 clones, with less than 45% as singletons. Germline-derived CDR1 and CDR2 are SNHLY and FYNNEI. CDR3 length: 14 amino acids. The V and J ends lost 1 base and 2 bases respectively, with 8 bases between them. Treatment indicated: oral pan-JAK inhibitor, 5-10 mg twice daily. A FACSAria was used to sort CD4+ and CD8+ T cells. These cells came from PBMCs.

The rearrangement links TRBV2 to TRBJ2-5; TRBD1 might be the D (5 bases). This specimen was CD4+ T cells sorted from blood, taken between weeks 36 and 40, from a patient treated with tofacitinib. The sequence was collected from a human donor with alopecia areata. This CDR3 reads CASSEVTAQETQYF. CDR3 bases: TGTGCCAGCAGTGAAGTGACAGCTCAAGAGACCCAGTACTTC.